This TCR beta chain was documented in a study of blood T cell repertoires in COVID-19. Background on the study: The origin of the acute and convalescent COVID-19 samples was the United States, Italy and Spain. T cells, B-cell-depleted T cells, or PBMCs supplied cDNA or gDNA.

Original handling: Amplification with reference gene primers provided the estimates of nucleated cell counts. Only in-frame clones appear in the TCRdb table, and some are missing; sequencing was by immunoSEQ multiplex PCR. The V and J calls and clone size are taken from that table; D and trimming were inferred from the DNA. The repertoire has under 300,000 clones, about nine tenths of them found once; the top ten carry around 6.5%. Trimming took 0 bases from V and 3 from J; bases not matched to a gene: 6. The germline V gene has CDR1 SGHRS and CDR2 YFSETQ. This CDR3 has 16 amino acids. The clonotype was recovered from a man aged 55 to 70 with acute or convalescent COVID-19. The rearrangement uses TRBV5-1 and TRBJ2-7; TRBD2 matches 10 bases. Material: peripheral blood. CDR3 sequence reads: CASSLGPSGGVYEQYF. The CDR3 DNA follows: TGCGCCAGCAGCTTGGGACCTAGCGGGGGTGTCTACGAGCAGTACTTC.